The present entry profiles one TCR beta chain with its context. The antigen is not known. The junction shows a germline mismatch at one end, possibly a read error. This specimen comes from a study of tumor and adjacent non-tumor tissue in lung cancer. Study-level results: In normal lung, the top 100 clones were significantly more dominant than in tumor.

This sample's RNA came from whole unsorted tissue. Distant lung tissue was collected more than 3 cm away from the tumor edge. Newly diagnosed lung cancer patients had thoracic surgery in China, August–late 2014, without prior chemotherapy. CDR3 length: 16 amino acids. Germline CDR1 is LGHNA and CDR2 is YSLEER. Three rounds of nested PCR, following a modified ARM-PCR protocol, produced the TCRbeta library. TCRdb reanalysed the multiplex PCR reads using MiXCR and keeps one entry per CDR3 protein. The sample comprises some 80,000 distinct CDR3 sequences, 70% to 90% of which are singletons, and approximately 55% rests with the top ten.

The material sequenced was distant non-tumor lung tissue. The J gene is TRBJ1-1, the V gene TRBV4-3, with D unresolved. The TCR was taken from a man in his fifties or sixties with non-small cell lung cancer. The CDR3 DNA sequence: TGCGCCGGCAGCCAAGATCACTCACAGTTGAACACTGTAGCTTTCTTT. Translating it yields CAGSQDHSQLNTVAFF.